Listed here are 20 T cell receptor beta chains from one sample, sequenced in a study of CD8+ T cells in alopecia areata. The sequencing template was cDNA reverse transcribed from extracted RNA. Generated by immunoSEQ multiplex PCR, the TCRdb table keeps only in-frame clones and is missing some. The table lists about 180,000 clones, 58% of them singletons. This sample's treatment: oral pan-JAK inhibitor, 5-10 mg twice daily. Sequenced material: CD4+ T cells sorted from blood, taken at roughly week 58, from a patient treated with tofacitinib. All receptors derive from a human donor with alopecia areata.

The CDR3 spells CASSVHYQETQYF. CDR3 bases: TGTGCCAGCAGCGTCCACTATCAAGAGACCCAGTACTTC. This chain uses TRBV7-3 with TRBJ2-5, with D uncertain. The length of the CDR3 is 13 residues. V lost 5 bases and J lost 2, with 9 bases in between. Germline V gene data show CDR1 as SGHTA and CDR2 as FQGTGA.

The chain employs TRBV15 and TRBJ2-7; 8 nucleotides line up with TRBD1. CDR1 LNHNV and CDR2 YYDKDF come from the germline V gene (reference sequence). Trimming took 0 bases from V and 0 from J; bases not matched to a gene: 1. The CDR3 is 15 amino acids. The CDR3: CATSRDTGGSYEQYF. The CDR3 nucleotides read TGTGCCACCAGCAGAGATACAGGGGGCTCCTACGAGCAGTACTTC.

The sample holds one count of this clone. The V call is TRBV2, the J call TRBJ1-2, with unresolved D. CDR3 length equals 12 residues. The V end was cut by 4 bases, the J end by 4 bases, with 7 bases between. CDR1 and CDR2 from the germline V gene are SNHLY and FYNNEI. The DNA for the CDR3 is TGTGCCAGCAGTGCCGGGAGCTATGGCTACACCTTC. It codes for CASSAGSYGYTF.

The chain joins TRBV6-5 to TRBJ1-1, with D hard to call. V lost 6 bases and J 4 bases, leaving 12 bases between the germline ends. CDR1 MNHEY and CDR2 SVGAGI come from the germline V gene. This CDR3 has 13 amino acids. Here the CDR3 reads CASRGRWGTEAFF. CDR3 nucleotide sequence: TGTGCCAGCAGAGGACGGTGGGGCACTGAAGCTTTCTTT.

This clone was counted only a few times. This chain connects TRBV28 to TRBJ2-1, with 9 positions matching TRBD1. This CDR3 contains 18 residues. V trimming: 5 bases; J trimming: 2 bases; junction bases outside the gene matches: 13. Germline CDR1 MDHEN, CDR2 SYDVKM. CDR3 bases: TGTGCCAGCAGTACGACCCGGGACAGGGTTCGTACCTACAATGAGCAGTTCTTC. This gives the protein CASSTTRDRVRTYNEQFF.

V gene TRBV19 combines with J gene TRBJ2-7; no reliable D call. Trimming left V 8 bases short and J 2 bases short, with 16 bases between. Germline V gene sequence: CDR1 LNHDA, CDR2 SQIVND (reference sequence). The CDR3 has 14 amino acids. The CDR3 DNA follows: TGTGCCAGTCGCCCGGGTGCGAAGGCCTACGAGCAGTACTTC. The encoded protein is CASRPGAKAYEQYF.

This clone was seen only a few times. This chain joins TRBV7-6 and TRBJ2-7; D remains unclear. The CDR3 loop spans 11 amino acids. Germline V gene data show CDR1 as SGHVS and CDR2 as FNYEAQ. V lost 5 bases and J 3 bases, leaving 5 bases between the germline ends. The CDR3: CASSNFYEQYF. Written as DNA, the CDR3 is TGTGCCAGCAGCAACTTCTACGAGCAGTACTTC.

The DNA for the CDR3 is TGTGCCAGCAGCCCCAATCACGCAGGGAACACTGAAGCTTTCTTT. It encodes CASSPNHAGNTEAFF. The rearrangement links TRBV7-9 to TRBJ1-1, with D unresolved. Germline assignment: CDR1 SEHNR and CDR2 FQNEAQ (reference sequence). The CDR3 totals 15 residues. The ends were cut back, 5 bases at V and 1 base at J, with 14 bases in the middle. The full variable domain, its missing parts supplied by reference TRBV7-9 and TRBJ1-1, is DTGVSQNPRHKITKRGQNVTFRCDPISEHNRLYWYRQTLGQGPEFLTYFQNEAQLEKSRLLSDRFSAERPKGSFSTLEIQRTEQGDSAMYLCASSPNHAGNTEAFFGQGTRLTVV.

A single count supports this clone. The chain combines TRBV28 with TRBJ2-3; 8 bases align to TRBD2. Germline loops: CDR1 MDHEN, CDR2 SYDVKM. The V and J ends lost 3 bases and 7 bases, in that order; junction bases with no gene match: 9. There are 15 residues in the CDR3. The CDR3 here is CASSLISGGEHTQYF. The CDR3 region has the DNA TGTGCCAGCAGTTTGATAAGCGGGGGTGAGCATACGCAGTATTTT. Together with reference TRBV28 and TRBJ2-3, the CDR3 gives the full variable domain: DVKVTQSSRYLVKRTGEKVFLECVQDMDHENMFWYRQDPGLGLRLIYFSYDVKMKEKGDIPEGYSVSREKKERFSLILESASTNQTSMYLCASSLISGGEHTQYFGPGTRLTVL.

This clone was detected only a few times. The chain combines TRBV5-1 with TRBJ2-7, with a tentative D call TRBD2 (5 bases). The CDR3 has 15 residues. The germline V and J ends were trimmed by 4 bases and 5 bases, with 19 bases remaining between them. The V gene's germline CDR1 is SGHRS and CDR2 YFSETQ. The CDR3 protein is CASSQNAGRTHEQYF. CDR3 nucleotide sequence: TGCGCCAGCAGCCAAAACGCGGGCAGGACCCACGAGCAGTACTTC.

This clone was seen more than once but under ten times. The V and J genes are TRBV5-1 and TRBJ1-1, with a weak D call TRBD1 (6 bases). CDR1 and CDR2 from the germline V gene are SGHRS and YFSETQ. The germline V and J ends were trimmed by 2 bases and 7 bases, with 15 bases remaining between them. The length of the CDR3 is 14 residues. For the CDR3, the DNA is TGCGCCAGCAGCTTCGGGCAGGGGAAAGGTGAAGCTTTCTTT. The encoded protein is CASSFGQGKGEAFF.

The chain links TRBV5-4 to TRBJ1-1; a possible D gene is TRBD1 (5 bases). This CDR3 contains 14 residues. V was trimmed by 2 bases and J by 3 bases, leaving 11 bases between them. Germline V gives CDR1 SGHNT, CDR2 YYREEE (reference sequence). In nucleotides, the CDR3 is TGTGCCAGCAGCTTCGACAGAGCCTACACTGAAGCTTTCTTT. As protein: CASSFDRAYTEAFF.

J is TRBJ1-2 and V is TRBV9; a weak D match, TRBD1 (6 bases). The CDR3 spans 14 residues. CDR1 and CDR2 (germline): SGDLS, YYNGEE. V lost 0 bases and J lost 3, with 9 bases in between. Here the CDR3 DNA reads TGTGCCAGCAGCGTAGGTAGGGGGGACTATGGCTACACCTTC. It yields the protein CASSVGRGDYGYTF.

This clone has more than one count but fewer than ten. The rearrangement links TRBV10-3 to TRBJ1-3; possibly TRBD1 for D (5 bases). Deletions cut 2 bases from V and 4 bases from J, with 9 bases between. Germline assignment: CDR1 ENHRY and CDR2 SYGVKD. This CDR3 comprises 14 residues. The CDR3 here is CAISEAGQGNTIYF. In DNA, the CDR3 is TGTGCCATCAGTGAGGCAGGGCAAGGAAACACCATATATTTT.

V and J are TRBV2 and TRBJ2-7; D may be TRBD2 (5 bases). The CDR3 spans 11 residues. Trimming pared 6 bases from V and 4 bases from J, leaving 7 bases between. CDR1 and CDR2 (germline): SNHLY, FYNNEI. CDR3 bases: TGTGCCAGCAGCGGACTTTACGAGCAGTACTTC. Amino acids: CASSGLYEQYF.

This clone was seen a single time. The genes are TRBV5-1 and TRBJ1-6; TRBD1 agrees at 7 bases. Trimming removed 0 bases from V and 8 bases from J; junction bases left unmatched: 5. The germline CDR1 and CDR2 sequences are SGHRS and YFSETQ. The length of the CDR3 is 15 residues. This CDR3 reads CASSLGGQHDSPLHF. The DNA for the CDR3 is TGCGCCAGCAGCTTGGGGGGACAGCACGATTCACCCCTCCACTTT.

V gene TRBV29-1 combines with J gene TRBJ1-2, with 7 positions matching TRBD1. Per germline, CDR1 SQVTM and CDR2 ANQGSEA. The V segment lost 6 bases and the J segment 10 bases; nucleotides outside the gene matches: 11. The CDR3 has 12 residues. CDR3 residues: CSVLQGPALYTF. Here the CDR3 DNA reads TGCAGCGTCCTACAGGGGCCGGCTCTCTACACCTTC.

The table lists this clone with a few counts. This chain's CDR3 is CSAGGRAAIEAFF. In DNA form, the CDR3 reads TGCAGCGCTGGAGGCAGGGCGGCTATCGAAGCTTTCTTT. The V gene is TRBV29-1, the J gene TRBJ1-1, with D perhaps matching TRBD1 (5 bases). Per the germline V gene, CDR1 is SQVTM and CDR2 is ANQGSEA. The V end lost 7 bases, the J end lost 8 bases, and 20 bases lay between the germline ends. This CDR3 has 13 amino acids.

CDR3 DNA: TGTGCCAGCAGCTTATCTGGGACTAACACAGATACGCAGTATTTT. Its protein is CASSLSGTNTDTQYF. V gene TRBV7-2 combines with J gene TRBJ2-3; the match to TRBD2 covers 7 bases. Germline CDR1 reads SGHTA; CDR2 reads FQGNSA. Germline trimming cut 2 bases from V and 2 bases from J; bases unmatched to any gene: 4. The CDR3 totals 15 residues.

The rearrangement uses TRBV29-1 and TRBJ1-2; tentative D call: TRBD1 (6 bases). This CDR3 contains 12 residues. Between the trimmed V and J ends, which lost 6 bases and 7 bases, there was a span of 15 bases. CDR1 is SQVTM and CDR2 is ANQGSEA in the germline V gene. CDR3 loop: CSVESGGGGYTF. The CDR3 DNA reads TGCAGCGTCGAATCGGGAGGGGGTGGCTACACCTTC. The full variable domain, with the rest looked up from reference TRBV29-1 and TRBJ1-2, is SAVISQKPSRDICQRGTSLTIQCQVDSQVTMMFWYRQQPGQSLTLIATANQGSEATYESGFVIDKFPISRPNLTFSTLTVSNMSPEDSSIYLCSVESGGGGYTFGSGTRLTVV.